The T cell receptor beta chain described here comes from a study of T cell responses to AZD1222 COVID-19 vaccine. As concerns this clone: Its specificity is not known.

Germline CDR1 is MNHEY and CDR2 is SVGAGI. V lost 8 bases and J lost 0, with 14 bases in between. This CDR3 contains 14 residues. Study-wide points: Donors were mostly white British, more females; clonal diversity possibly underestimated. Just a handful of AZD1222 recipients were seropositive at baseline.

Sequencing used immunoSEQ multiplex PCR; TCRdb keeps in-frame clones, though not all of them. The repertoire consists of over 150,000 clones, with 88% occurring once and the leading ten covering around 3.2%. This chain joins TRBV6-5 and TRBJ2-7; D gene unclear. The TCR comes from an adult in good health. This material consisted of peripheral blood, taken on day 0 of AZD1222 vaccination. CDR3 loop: CASRLEEVSYEQYF. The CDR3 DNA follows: TGTGCCAGCCGTTTAGAAGAGGTCTCCTACGAGCAGTACTTC.